This T cell receptor (beta chain) was retrieved from a study of blood T cell repertoires in COVID-19. Overall study: COVID-19 samples collected from the United States, Italy and Spain covered acute and convalescent phases. Sample material is recorded as cDNA or gDNA derived from T cells, B-cell-depleted T cells, or PBMCs.

In the source study's methods: It was from reference gene primer amplification that nucleated cell counts were estimated. This table comes from immunoSEQ multiplex PCR, and its TCRdb copy is limited to in-frame clones, with some not included. That table furnishes V, J and clone size, whereas the DNA furnished D and trimming. This table has 250,000 to 350,000 clones, about nine tenths appearing once. Seattle enrolled patients during active infection and tracked them longitudinally. This CDR3 has 15 amino acids. Germline loops: CDR1 MDHEN, CDR2 SYDVKM. The V gene lost 5 bases and the J gene lost 2 bases, with 16 bases spanning the gap.

Input material: peripheral blood. The chain joins TRBV28 to TRBJ2-7; a possible D gene is TRBD1 (6 bases). The clonotype comes from a woman under 40 with COVID-19, enrolled during active disease. In DNA form, the CDR3 reads TGTGCCAGCAGTGCCTACGGGACATTCACCTACGAGCAGTACTTC. Translating gives CASSAYGTFTYEQYF.